Listed below are T cell receptor beta chains from one sample, sequenced in a study of T cell changes during pregnancy in multiple sclerosis. TCRdb keeps only in-frame clones here, not all; method: immunoSEQ multiplex PCR. This sample yields around 130,000 clones, of which approximately 94% are seen a single time; 6.2% belongs to the top ten. Specimen: peripheral blood, collected before pregnancy. The receptors originated from a female donor with multiple sclerosis, enrolled in a pregnancy study. Each CDR3 is given with its conserved first and last residue. The D gene is left open where the match is weak. Clone size, where shown, is once, few, many, or a class for clones that have expanded.

V gene: TRBV11-2
J gene: TRBJ2-1
D gene: TRBD2
clone size: NA
CDR3 DNA: TGTGCCAGCAGCTTAGTACTTAGCGGGGGGATCTACAATGAGCAGTTCTTC
CDR3 protein: CASSLVLSGGIYNEQFF

V gene: TRBV7-9
J gene: TRBJ1-2
D gene: TRBD1
clone size: NA
CDR3 DNA: TGTGCCAGCAGCCCCGGGACAGGGTCATATGGCTACACCTTC
CDR3 protein: CASSPGTGSYGYTF

V gene: TRBV6-5
J gene: TRBJ1-3
D gene: NA
clone size: NA
CDR3 DNA: TGTGCCAGCTACTCTGGAAACACCATATATTTT
CDR3 protein: CASYSGNTIYF

V gene: TRBV5-4
J gene: TRBJ2-7
D gene: TRBD2
clone size: NA
CDR3 DNA: TGTGCCAGCAGCTTGAGGTTAGCGGGAGAGCAGTACTTC
CDR3 protein: CASSLRLAGEQYF

V gene: TRBV6-1
J gene: TRBJ1-1
D gene: NA
clone size: NA
CDR3 DNA: TGTGCCAGCAGTGCCGGGAGGAACACTGAAGCTTTCTTT
CDR3 protein: CASSAGRNTEAFF

V gene: TRBV6-5
J gene: TRBJ1-1
D gene: NA
clone size: NA
CDR3 DNA: TGTGCCAGCAGTTACGGGGGAGGGAACACTGAAGCTTTCTTT
CDR3 protein: CASSYGGGNTEAFF

V gene: TRBV10-3
J gene: TRBJ1-1
D gene: NA
clone size: NA
CDR3 DNA: TGTGCCATCAGAGGAACAGGAGCCTCTCGAGCTTTCTTT
CDR3 protein: CAIRGTGASRAFF

V gene: TRBV7-2
J gene: TRBJ1-2
D gene: TRBD1
clone size: NA
CDR3 DNA: TGTGCCAGCAGCTTAATGGGACAGGGGGCCGACGGCTACACCTTC
CDR3 protein: CASSLMGQGADGYTF

V gene: TRBV9
J gene: TRBJ2-3
D gene: NA
clone size: NA
CDR3 DNA: TGTGCCAGCAGCGCTCACGCACGGGGTGGTATTTCCACAGATACGCAGTATTTT
CDR3 protein: CASSAHARGGISTDTQYF

V gene: TRBV18
J gene: TRBJ2-7
D gene: TRBD2
clone size: NA
CDR3 DNA: TGTGCCAGCTCGGACGGACTAGCGGGAGAAGGGCAGTACTTC
CDR3 protein: CASSDGLAGEGQYF

V gene: TRBV30
J gene: TRBJ2-7
D gene: TRBD2
clone size: NA
CDR3 DNA: TGTGCCTGGAGTGTCGGTAGCGGGAGGGATTACGAGCAGTACTTC
CDR3 protein: CAWSVGSGRDYEQYF

V gene: TRBV6-1
J gene: TRBJ2-5
D gene: TRBD1
clone size: once
CDR3 DNA: TGTGCCAGCAGGGGGACAGTCCAAGAGACCCAGTACTTC
CDR3 protein: CASRGTVQETQYF

V gene: TRBV28
J gene: TRBJ2-1
D gene: NA
clone size: NA
CDR3 DNA: TGTGCCAGCAGTCCGGACTACTACAATGAGCAGTTCTTC
CDR3 protein: CASSPDYYNEQFF

V gene: TRBV7-9
J gene: TRBJ2-7
D gene: NA
clone size: NA
CDR3 DNA: TGTGCCAGCAGCTTCGTACAGGGCTACGAGCAGTACTTC
CDR3 protein: CASSFVQGYEQYF

V gene: TRBV29-1
J gene: TRBJ2-7
D gene: TRBD1
clone size: NA
CDR3 DNA: TGCAGCGTTGAGGGACAGGCCTACGAGCAGTACTTC
CDR3 protein: CSVEGQAYEQYF

V gene: TRBV9
J gene: TRBJ1-4
D gene: NA
clone size: NA
CDR3 DNA: TGTGCCAGCAGCGTGTCGGGAACTAATGAAAAACTGTTTTTT
CDR3 protein: CASSVSGTNEKLFF

V gene: TRBV6-6
J gene: TRBJ2-4
D gene: NA
clone size: NA
CDR3 DNA: TGTGCCAGCAGTTACTCGGCAGGGGTAGGGAACATTCAGTACTTC
CDR3 protein: CASSYSAGVGNIQYF

V gene: TRBV2
J gene: TRBJ2-2
D gene: NA
clone size: NA
CDR3 DNA: TGTGCCAGCAGTGGCAGGGGCACGAACACCGGGGAGCTGTTTTTT
CDR3 protein: CASSGRGTNTGELFF

V gene: TRBV28
J gene: TRBJ2-7
D gene: NA
clone size: NA
CDR3 DNA: TGTGCCAGCAGGCCTACTAGTCACGAGCAGTACTTC
CDR3 protein: CASRPTSHEQYF

V gene: TRBV2
J gene: TRBJ1-6
D gene: TRBD1
clone size: NA
CDR3 DNA: TGTGCCAGCAGTGGACAGGGGCCCTATAATTCACCCCTCCACTTT
CDR3 protein: CASSGQGPYNSPLHF

V gene: TRBV21-1
J gene: TRBJ2-7
D gene: NA
clone size: NA
CDR3 DNA: TGTGCCAGCAGCAAAGAGGACAGGGATAAACACTTTTACGAGCAGTACTTC
CDR3 protein: CASSKEDRDKHFYEQYF

V gene: TRBV29-1
J gene: TRBJ2-3
D gene: TRBD2
clone size: NA
CDR3 DNA: TGCAGCGTTTGGGAGGGAGGCTCAGACACAGATACGCAGTATTTT
CDR3 protein: CSVWEGGSDTDTQYF

V gene: TRBV27
J gene: TRBJ2-3
D gene: NA
clone size: NA
CDR3 DNA: TGTGCCAGCAGTTTCCCCGGAGATACGCAGTATTTT
CDR3 protein: CASSFPGDTQYF

V gene: TRBV6-5
J gene: TRBJ2-1
D gene: TRBD1
clone size: NA
CDR3 DNA: TGTGCCAGCAGCAATCTACAGGGGGCAGGAGAGCAGTTCTTC
CDR3 protein: CASSNLQGAGEQFF

V gene: TRBV6-5
J gene: TRBJ1-1
D gene: NA
clone size: NA
CDR3 DNA: TGTGCCAGCAGTTACTCACGGGGGGACACTGAAGCTTTCTTT
CDR3 protein: CASSYSRGDTEAFF

V gene: TRBV4-2
J gene: TRBJ2-7
D gene: TRBD2
clone size: NA
CDR3 DNA: TGTGCCAGCAGCCAAGATGGGACTAGCGAGTACGAGCAGTACTTC
CDR3 protein: CASSQDGTSEYEQYF

V gene: TRBV19
J gene: TRBJ1-2
D gene: TRBD1
clone size: NA
CDR3 DNA: TGTGCCAGTAGTGCGACAGGGGACTATGGCTACACCTTC
CDR3 protein: CASSATGDYGYTF

V gene: TRBV2
J gene: TRBJ1-2
D gene: TRBD1
clone size: NA
CDR3 DNA: TGTGCCAGCAGAAAAGGACAGGAAAGAAACTATGGCTACACCTTC
CDR3 protein: CASRKGQERNYGYTF

V gene: TRBV5-1
J gene: TRBJ1-1
D gene: NA
clone size: NA
CDR3 DNA: TGCGCCAGCAGCTACGTACAGGGGAACACTGAAGCTTTCTTT
CDR3 protein: CASSYVQGNTEAFF

V gene: TRBV28
J gene: TRBJ2-2
D gene: NA
clone size: NA
CDR3 DNA: TGTGCCAGCAGTTTAGGGACTCGAGTCACCGGGGAGCTGTTTTTT
CDR3 protein: CASSLGTRVTGELFF

V gene: TRBV7-6
J gene: TRBJ2-1
D gene: TRBD2
clone size: once
CDR3 DNA: TGTGCCAGCAGCTTAGGGCCGGGGGGAGGGAGGAATGAGCAGTTCTTC
CDR3 protein: CASSLGPGGGRNEQFF

V gene: TRBV6-5
J gene: TRBJ2-1
D gene: NA
clone size: NA
CDR3 DNA: TGTGCCAGCAGTTACACAGGGACGAATGAGCAGTTCTTC
CDR3 protein: CASSYTGTNEQFF

V gene: TRBV29-1
J gene: TRBJ1-1
D gene: TRBD1
clone size: many
CDR3 DNA: TGCAGCGTAACAGGGGGCGTCACTGAAGCTTTCTTT
CDR3 protein: CSVTGGVTEAFF

V gene: TRBV6-1
J gene: TRBJ1-5
D gene: NA
clone size: few
CDR3 DNA: TGTGCCAGCCGTGACGACAAGGGGAGGTATCAGCCCCAGCATTTT
CDR3 protein: CASRDDKGRYQPQHF

V gene: TRBV5-3
J gene: TRBJ2-2
D gene: NA
clone size: NA
CDR3 DNA: TGTGCCAGAAGCTTAACGATATCAGGCCAGGGGTACACCGGGGAGCTGTTTTTT
CDR3 protein: CARSLTISGQGYTGELFF

V gene: TRBV7-8
J gene: TRBJ1-5
D gene: TRBD1
clone size: NA
CDR3 DNA: TGTGCCAGCAGCGGGGGGACAGGGTACAATCAGCCCCAGCATTTT
CDR3 protein: CASSGGTGYNQPQHF

V gene: TRBV27
J gene: TRBJ1-2
D gene: NA
clone size: NA
CDR3 DNA: TGTGCCAGCAGTTTTCGTATATCGAACTATGGCTACACCTTC
CDR3 protein: CASSFRISNYGYTF

V gene: TRBV10-3
J gene: TRBJ2-7
D gene: TRBD2
clone size: NA
CDR3 DNA: TGTGCCATCAGTGAGTCCCAGCGGGAAAAGTACTTC
CDR3 protein: CAISESQREKYF

V gene: TRBV27
J gene: TRBJ2-7
D gene: NA
clone size: NA
CDR3 DNA: TGTGCCAGCAGTTTAGGGAGGCAGGGCTACGAGCAGTACTTC
CDR3 protein: CASSLGRQGYEQYF

V gene: TRBV28
J gene: TRBJ2-7
D gene: NA
clone size: NA
CDR3 DNA: TGTGCCAGCAGTTTCGAGGCTACAGGGGAGCAGTACTTC
CDR3 protein: CASSFEATGEQYF

V gene: TRBV28
J gene: TRBJ1-1
D gene: NA
clone size: NA
CDR3 DNA: TGTGCCAGCAGTTTTCCATCTAGCCCGGGGGTAGCTTTCTTT
CDR3 protein: CASSFPSSPGVAFF

V gene: TRBV7-9
J gene: TRBJ2-7
D gene: TRBD2
clone size: NA
CDR3 DNA: TGTGCCAGCAGTCCTCCCGGGACTACCAGCTCCTACGAGCAGTACTTC
CDR3 protein: CASSPPGTTSSYEQYF

V gene: TRBV18
J gene: TRBJ1-2
D gene: NA
clone size: NA
CDR3 DNA: TGTGCCAGCTCACCCGGTCTGCCAGGTGCCTATGGCTACACCTTC
CDR3 protein: CASSPGLPGAYGYTF